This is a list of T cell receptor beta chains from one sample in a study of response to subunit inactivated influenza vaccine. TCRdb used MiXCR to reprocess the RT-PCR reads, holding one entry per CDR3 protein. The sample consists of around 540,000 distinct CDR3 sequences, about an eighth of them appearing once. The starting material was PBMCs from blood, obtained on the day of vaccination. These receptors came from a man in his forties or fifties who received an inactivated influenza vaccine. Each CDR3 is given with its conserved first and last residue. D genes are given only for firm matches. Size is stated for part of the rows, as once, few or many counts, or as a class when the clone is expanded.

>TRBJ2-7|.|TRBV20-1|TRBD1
TGCAGTGCTAGAGATTTGGGGACAGCGTCCTACGAGCAGTACTTC
CSARDLGTASYEQYF
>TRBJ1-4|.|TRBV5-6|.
TGTGCCAGCAGCTTGTGGGGGAATGGCGAAAAACTGTTTTTT
CASSLWGNGEKLFF
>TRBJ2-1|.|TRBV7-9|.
TGTGCCAGCAGCGAGGACAGTGAGCAGTTCTTC
CASSEDSEQFF
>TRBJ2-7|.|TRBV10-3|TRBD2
TGTGCCATCAGTGAGCCTAGCGGGGGAGCCTACGAGCAGTACTTC
CAISEPSGGAYEQYF
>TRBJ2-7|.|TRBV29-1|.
TGCAGCGTTGAAAGGCGAACAGGGTATTTCTACGAGCAGTACTTC
CSVERRTGYFYEQYF
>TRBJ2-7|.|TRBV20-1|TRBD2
TGCAGTGCCGGGACTAGCGGGGTCGAGCAGTACTTC
CSAGTSGVEQYF
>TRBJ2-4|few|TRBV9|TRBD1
TGTGCCAGCAGCACCTCACCGGGACAGGGGCCGAACATTCAGTACTTC
CASSTSPGQGPNIQYF
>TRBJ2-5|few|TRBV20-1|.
TGCAGTGCCCAACGACTAGGGGAGACCCAGTACTTC
CSAQRLGETQYF
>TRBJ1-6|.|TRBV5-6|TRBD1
TGTGCCAGCAGCTTCCGGGACAGGGGTTCACCCCTCCACTTT
CASSFRDRGSPLHF
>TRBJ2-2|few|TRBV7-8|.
TGTGCCAGCAGCTTAGTGCTCGGGGGTACCGGGGAGCTGTTTTTT
CASSLVLGGTGELFF
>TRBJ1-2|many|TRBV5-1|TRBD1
TGCGCCAGCAGCCACGGACAGGACTATGGCTACACCTTC
CASSHGQDYGYTF
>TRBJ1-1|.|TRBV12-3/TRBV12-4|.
TGTGCCAGCAAAACACACATGAACACTGAAGCTTTCTTT
CASKTHMNTEAFF
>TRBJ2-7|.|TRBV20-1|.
TGCTGTGCTAGACGTTGGGAGGTCAGCTCCTACGAGCAGTACTTC
CCARRWEVSSYEQYF
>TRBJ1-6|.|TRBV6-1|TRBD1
TGTGCCAGCAGTGGCGGACAGGGCCCCTTTTCCTCCCTCCACTTT
CASSGGQGPFSSLHF
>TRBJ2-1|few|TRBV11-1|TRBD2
TGTGCCAGCAGCTCCACCGGACTAGCGGGAGGGCCCGGCTCCTACAATGAGCAGTTCTTC
CASSSTGLAGGPGSYNEQFF
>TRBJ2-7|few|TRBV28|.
TGTGCCAGCGGCCCCTCTCCTCAGGGGGGCTGGTCCTACGAGCAGTACTTC
CASGPSPQGGWSYEQYF
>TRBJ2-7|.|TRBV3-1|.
TGTGCCAGCAGGCGCAGGGGATCGTCGCCCTACGAGCAGTACTTC
CASRRRGSSPYEQYF
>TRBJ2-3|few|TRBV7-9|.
TGTGCCAGCAGCTCCCGGGGAGTTACAGATACGCAGTATTTT
CASSSRGVTDTQYF
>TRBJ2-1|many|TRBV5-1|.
TGCGCCAGCAGCTTCATGGCGTCCAGCTCCTACAATGAGCAGTTCTTC
CASSFMASSSYNEQFF
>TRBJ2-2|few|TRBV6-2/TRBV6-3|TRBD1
TGTGCCAGCAGCTCAGGGGGCCTGGGCACCGGGGAGCTGTTTTTT
CASSSGGLGTGELFF
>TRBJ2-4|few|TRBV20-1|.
TGCAGTGCCGAGCTAGGGGGAGGGTCTAAAAACATTCAGTACTTC
CSAELGGGSKNIQYF